The next 26 T cell receptor beta chains were all read from a single sample in a study of T cell repertoires in cytomegalovirus infection. TCRdb called the reads again in MiXCR, with one record for every CDR3 protein. Of about 770,000 distinct CDR3 sequences detected, about 27% appear once; the ten largest clones hold around 13%. The antigens these receptors bind are not known. The source was cultured CD8+ T cells from PBMCs, collected from culture after CMV antigen stimulation. The receptor set was obtained from a human donor in good health (CMV status not recorded). Some clones in this sample may be carry-over from other donors' samples.

Many counts were recorded for this clonotype. This rearrangement joins TRBV7-6 to TRBJ2-3; D could derive from TRBD1 or TRBD2 (6 bases each). The CDR3 covers 14 residues. Trimming stripped 0 bases from V and 6 bases from J, with 10 bases between. Per germline, CDR1 SGHVS and CDR2 FNYEAQ. The CDR3 here is CASSLAGGLDTQYF. The CDR3 bases are TGTGCCAGCAGCTTAGCGGGGGGCCTGGATACGCAGTATTTT.

This clonotype was picked up many times. The rearrangement uses TRBV7-6 and TRBJ2-1; D is possibly TRBD1 (6 bases). Germline CDR1 reads SGHVS; CDR2 reads FNYEAQ. The CDR3 runs to 16 residues. V lost 5 bases to trimming and J lost 6 bases, with 20 bases between them. CDR3 DNA: TGTGCCAGCAGCGAAAGTCCCACGACAGGATTCAATGAGCAGTTCTTC. Translating gives CASSESPTTGFNEQFF. The full variable domain, its missing parts supplied by reference TRBV7-6 and TRBJ2-1, is GAGVSQSPRYKVTKRGQDVALRCDPISGHVSLYWYRQALGQGPEFLTYFNYEAQQDKSGLPNDRFSAERPEGSISTLTIQRTEQRDSAMYRCASSESPTTGFNEQFFGPGTRLTVL.

This clonotype was seen more than once but under ten times. This chain uses TRBV6-1 with TRBJ2-2, with D maybe TRBD2 (5 bases). The V and J ends lost 7 bases and 2 bases respectively, with 8 bases between them. CDR1 MNHNS and CDR2 SASEGT come from the germline V gene. The CDR3 consists of 13 residues. CDR3: CASMRANTGELFF. In nucleotides, the CDR3 is TGTGCCAGCATGAGGGCTAACACCGGGGAGCTGTTTTTT.

The chain joins TRBV7-9 to TRBJ1-4; D may be TRBD1 (5 bases). The CDR3 length is 13 residues. CDR1 and CDR2 (germline): SEHNR, FQNEAQ (reference sequence). The V end lost 6 bases, the J end lost 2 bases, and 7 bases lay between the germline ends. Written as DNA, the CDR3 is TGTGCCAGCAGAGACAGTACTAATGAAAAACTGTTTTTT. Translated, it gives CASRDSTNEKLFF. Variable domain in full (rest from reference TRBV7-9 and TRBJ1-4): DTGVSQNPRHKITKRGQNVTFRCDPISEHNRLYWYRQTLGQGPEFLTYFQNEAQLEKSRLLSDRFSAERPKGSFSTLEIQRTEQGDSAMYLCASRDSTNEKLFFGSGTQLSVL.

A note on this clonotype: The junction departs from the called germline gene at one end, perhaps through a read error. The rearrangement links TRBV29-1 to TRBJ1-1; D is possibly TRBD1 (5 bases). The CDR3 extends over 12 amino acids. The V gene's germline CDR1 is SQVTM and CDR2 ANQGSEA. CDR3 sequence: CSDGTSNTEALF. In nucleotides, the CDR3 is TGCAGCGACGGGACGTCGAACACTGAAGCTCTCTTT.

The CDR3 reads CASSYVPGLSTDTQYF. The CDR3 DNA follows: TGTGCCAGCAGTTACGTCCCGGGACTAAGCACAGATACGCAGTATTTT. This rearrangement joins TRBV6-2 or TRBV6-3 to TRBJ2-3; 7 nucleotides match TRBD2. V was clipped by 2 bases and J by 0 bases; unmatched bases: 5. The CDR3 length is 16 residues. Germline V CDR1 and CDR2: MNHEY, SVGEGT.

The sample holds a few counts of this clonotype. This chain links TRBV6-1 with TRBJ1-5; D unclear. CDR1 is MNHNS, CDR2 SASEGT, per germline. This CDR3 has 14 amino acids. The V and J ends lost 1 base and 3 bases respectively, with 7 bases between them. The CDR3 sequence: CASSEGRLNQPQHF. CDR3 sequence (DNA): TGTGCCAGCAGTGAAGGACGGCTCAATCAGCCCCAGCATTTT.

This clonotype was seen repeatedly, ten times or more. This rearrangement joins TRBV7-2 to TRBJ1-5, with 7 bases aligning to TRBD1. Germline CDR1 and CDR2: SGHTA and FQGNSA. The CDR3 has 13 amino acids. The V gene end was trimmed by 5 bases and the J gene end by 6 bases; junction bases not matched to a gene: 4. The CDR3 nucleotides are TGTGCCAGCAGCCGACAGGGAGGTCAGCCCCAGCATTTT. Translated: CASSRQGGQPQHF.

The V gene is TRBV10-3, the J gene TRBJ1-1; 7 bases line up with TRBD1. CDR1 and CDR2 (germline): ENHRY, SYGVKD. The trim removed 0 bases at V and 5 bases at J, leaving 6 bases unmatched. The CDR3 spans 15 residues. CDR3 in DNA: TGTGCCATCAGTGAGTCGGTGACAGGGAAGACTGAAGCTTTCTTT. Protein sequence: CAISESVTGKTEAFF.

Many counts were recorded for this clonotype. This chain connects TRBV7-6 to TRBJ1-1; 7 bases map to TRBD1. Germline CDR1 and CDR2: SGHVS and FNYEAQ. The trim removed 1 base at V and 4 bases at J, leaving 12 bases unmatched. The CDR3 consists of 17 residues. CDR3 nucleotides: TGTGCCAGCAGCTTAGGTCCCGCGGCAGGGGGTTCCACTGAAGCTTTCTTT. Translating gives CASSLGPAAGGSTEAFF.

This clonotype was observed once. CDR3 loop: CASSQAKTRLAGIYNEQFF. For the CDR3, the DNA is TGTGCCAGCAGCCAAGCCAAGACCAGACTAGCGGGGATATACAATGAGCAGTTCTTC. The chain employs TRBV3-1 and TRBJ2-1, with 11 bases that match TRBD2. Germline CDR1 and CDR2: LGHDT and YNNKEL (reference sequence). The CDR3 runs to 19 residues. The V gene end was trimmed by 1 base and the J gene end by 4 bases; junction bases not matched to a gene: 12.

The sample holds a few counts of this clonotype. The J gene is TRBJ1-6, the V gene TRBV20-1, with a possible D match to TRBD1 (6 bases). This CDR3 region has 15 residues. Germline V gives CDR1 DFQATT, CDR2 SNEGSKA (reference sequence). V was cut by 6 bases and J by 4 bases, with 16 bases left in between. The CDR3 region has the DNA TGCAGTGCCGAAGGGGGTTTAAAGTATAATTCACCCCTCCACTTT. Its protein product is CSAEGGLKYNSPLHF.

The V gene is TRBV7-2, the J gene TRBJ1-4; TRBD1 might be the D (6 bases). The CDR3 has 17 residues. In germline, CDR1 is SGHTA, CDR2 FQGNSA. The V end lost 2 bases, the J end lost 8 bases, and 21 bases lay between the germline ends. CDR3: CASSLPGGGGVGEKLFF. The CDR3 coding sequence is TGTGCCAGCAGCTTACCGGGAGGAGGGGGGGTGGGGGAAAAACTGTTTTTT.

Only a few counts were recorded for this clonotype. The chain is built from TRBV4-2 and TRBJ2-2; D is ambiguous. This CDR3 is 14 amino acids long. Trimming left V 0 bases short and J 8 bases short, with 10 bases between. Germline V gene sequence: CDR1 LGHNA, CDR2 YNFKEQ. CDR3 DNA: TGTGCCAGCAGCCAAGAATTGGGTTCGGGGGAGCTGTTTTTT. Protein: CASSQELGSGELFF.

In this sample, this clonotype turned up many times. The V gene is TRBV7-2, the J gene TRBJ2-3, with a weak D call TRBD2 (7 bases). Germline CDR1 reads SGHTA; CDR2 reads FQGNSA. V was shortened by 1 base and J by 3 bases, with 20 bases between the two germline ends. The CDR3 runs to 18 residues. DNA for the CDR3: TGTGCCAGCAGCTTAGTCCGATGGAGGGGGGGAGAGACAGATACGCAGTATTTT. The encoded protein is CASSLVRWRGGETDTQYF.

V usage is TRBV20-1 and J usage is TRBJ2-1, with TRBD2 identical over 8 bases. CDR1 is DFQATT, CDR2 SNEGSKA, per germline (reference sequence). V lost 7 bases, J lost 4 bases, and 9 bases stayed unmatched. CDR3 length: 14 amino acids. The CDR3: CSVTSGGPYNEQFF. In DNA form, the CDR3 reads TGCAGTGTCACCTCGGGGGGGCCATACAATGAGCAGTTCTTC.

The V and J genes are TRBV7-9 and TRBJ2-6; maybe TRBD1 (6 bases). The germline gives CDR1 SEHNR, CDR2 FQNEAQ (reference sequence). V was pared by 4 bases and J by 4 bases, with 11 bases between. The CDR3 spans 15 residues. The CDR3 sequence: CASSSQGLGANVLTF. Here the CDR3 DNA reads TGTGCCAGCAGCTCACAGGGTTTGGGGGCCAACGTCCTGACTTTC.

There are a few counts of this clonotype. The chain joins TRBV7-9 to TRBJ2-7; D is perhaps TRBD1 (6 bases). Germline-derived CDR1 and CDR2 are SEHNR and FQNEAQ (reference sequence). The V gene lost 1 base and the J gene lost 3 bases, with 10 bases spanning the gap. This CDR3 has 14 amino acids. The chain's CDR3 is CASSLENRDYEQYF. In DNA, the CDR3 is TGTGCCAGCAGCTTAGAGAACAGGGACTACGAGCAGTACTTC.

This clonotype appeared many times. This sequence joins TRBV7-8 and TRBJ1-5; the match to TRBD1 covers 7 bases. Trimming cost V 5 bases and J 2 bases; bases outside gene matches: 12. Germline V CDR1 and CDR2: SGHVS, FQNEAQ. This CDR3 has 17 residues. The chain's CDR3 is CASSLGLRQGGNQPQHF. Written as DNA, the CDR3 is TGTGCCAGCAGCCTGGGACTCAGACAGGGAGGCAATCAGCCCCAGCATTTT.

This clonotype turned up a few times. The genes are TRBV27 and TRBJ1-1; D is ambiguous. Per the germline V gene, CDR1 is MNHEY and CDR2 is SMNVEV (reference sequence). Trimming left V 3 bases short and J 3 bases short, with 8 bases between. The length of the CDR3 is 13 residues. The CDR3 DNA sequence: TGTGCCAGCAGTTTCGATTGGTACACTGAAGCTTTCTTT. The encoded protein is CASSFDWYTEAFF.

V usage is TRBV6-1 and J usage is TRBJ2-7; D not resolved. The CDR3 loop spans 13 amino acids. Trimming stripped 5 bases from V and 2 bases from J, with 10 bases between. Germline V gene data show CDR1 as MNHNS and CDR2 as SASEGT. The CDR3 coding sequence is TGTGCCAGCAGTTCCGGACGGACCTACGAGCAGTACGTC. It codes for CASSSGRTYEQYV.

In its sample, this clonotype was seen many times. The chain couples TRBV6-5 to TRBJ2-7, with D unresolved. Trimming stripped 5 bases from V and 4 bases from J, with 6 bases between. The CDR3 consists of 11 residues. Germline V gene sequence: CDR1 MNHEY, CDR2 SVGAGI. DNA of the CDR3: TGTGCCAGCAGTCGAAATTACGAGCAGTACTTC. Residues: CASSRNYEQYF.

The chain employs TRBV10-3 and TRBJ2-1; no reliable D call. This CDR3 is built from 11 residues. Germline V gene data show CDR1 as ENHRY and CDR2 as SYGVKD. With 3 bases removed from V and 7 bases from J, the gap between germline ends came to 4 bases. CDR3 DNA sequence: TGTGCCATCAGTGACGGGAATGAGCAGTTCTTC. This gives the protein CAISDGNEQFF.

The chain employs TRBV27 and TRBJ2-3, with 14 bases identical to TRBD2. The germline V gene encodes CDR1 MNHEY and CDR2 SMNVEV (reference sequence). The V segment lost 6 bases and the J segment 0 bases; nucleotides outside the gene matches: 8. This CDR3 spans 18 amino acids. The CDR3 DNA follows: TGTGCCAGCAGCCTAAGCGGACTAGCGGGGGGAAGCACAGATACGCAGTATTTT. Translated: CASSLSGLAGGSTDTQYF.

This clonotype was found once. The chain combines TRBV5-4 with TRBJ2-1; a weak D match, TRBD2 (5 bases). The germline CDR1 and CDR2 sequences are SGHNT and YYREEE (reference sequence). The CDR3 is 17 amino acids. V was shortened by 0 bases and J by 0 bases, with 13 bases between the two germline ends. The CDR3 loop is CASSLDFGLSSYNEQFF. For the CDR3, the DNA is TGTGCCAGCAGCTTGGATTTTGGACTGAGCTCCTACAATGAGCAGTTCTTC.

In its sample, this clonotype was seen many times. This chain uses TRBV7-9 with TRBJ1-2, with TRBD1 as a possible D gene (5 bases). The CDR3 runs 14 residues. Trimming removed 5 bases at V and 8 bases at J, with 18 bases between. Germline values: CDR1 SEHNR, CDR2 FQNEAQ (reference sequence). CDR3 amino acids: CASSPPGGSGGYTF. The CDR3 nucleotides read TGTGCCAGCAGCCCCCCCGGGGGGTCAGGGGGCTACACCTTC.